The rows below give T cell receptor beta chains drawn from one sample of a study of blood T cell repertoires in COVID-19. Generated by immunoSEQ multiplex PCR, the TCRdb table keeps only in-frame clones and is missing some. This sample has about 120,000 clones; about 80% occur once, and the top ten carry around 4%. The sample was peripheral blood. The receptors were gathered from a woman aged 45-65 years with acute or convalescent COVID-19. The CDR3 runs from the conserved cysteine through the conserved F or W. D genes are given only for firm matches.

TRBV7-9,TRBD1,CASSFKQGALEQFF
TRBV19,TRBD1,CASSRTGQTGTQYF
TRBV19,NA,CASTGDTLDTEAFF
TRBV6-2/TRBV6-3,TRBD1,CASSDRTGPRSTEAFF
TRBV5-1,NA,CASKPGHTGELFF
TRBV3-1/TRBV3-2,TRBD2,CASSLGLAEYNEQFF
TRBV2,TRBD2,CASSDPSGGKTSSYNEQFF
TRBV15,NA,CATSRQGATNEKLFF
TRBV27,TRBD2,CASSPVASGYEQYF
TRBV5-1,NA,CASSPSISSYEQYF
TRBV7-9,NA,CASSPVASPYGYTF
TRBV29-1,TRBD1,CSGGTGGEDEQYF
TRBV15,NA,CATSRSDRGSGANVLTF
TRBV2,TRBD1,CASSEVGRGPDTEAFF
TRBV7-9,NA,CASNGYTEAFF
TRBV5-1,TRBD1,CASGTGAVMNTEAFF
TRBV19,TRBD1,CASRGQSMSNQPQHF